This T cell receptor (beta chain) is drawn from a study of blood T cell repertoires in COVID-19. Study-level background: The United States, Italy and Spain were the sources of the acute and convalescent COVID-19 samples. T cells, B-cell-depleted T cells, or PBMCs provided the cDNA or gDNA that served as material.

From germline, CDR1 is LNHNV and CDR2 YYDKDF (reference sequence). Trimming removed 8 bases at V and 2 bases at J, with 8 bases between. This CDR3 spans 12 amino acids. As processed by the authors: Reference gene primer amplification yielded estimated nucleated cell counts. Measured with immunoSEQ multiplex PCR; TCRdb has only the in-frame clones, and not every one. That table supplies the V and J calls and clone size; D and trimming were determined from the DNA. This sample carries about 110,000 clones, roughly 82% of them seen once, and the ten largest clones take 15% to 20%. The rearrangement uses TRBV15 and TRBJ2-3; D gene unclear. Source material: peripheral blood. The sequence came from a woman aged 60-75 years with acute or convalescent COVID-19. CDR3 region: CATGDDTDTQYF. CDR3 sequence (DNA): TGTGCCACCGGAGATGACACAGATACGCAGTATTTT.